The 24 T cell receptor beta chains in this list originate from one sample, sequenced in a study of human T cells and chemical hapten exposure (dated by TCRdb to the early 2020s). Libraries were made using 5' RACE. TCRdb shows the sequencer as Illumina MiSeq. TCRdb trimmed the raw reads at Q25, called clones with MiXCR and kept productive beta chains. Each entry merges the rows of one CDR3 protein and shows their most common DNA and genes. For this sample the table gives 120,000 to 150,000 distinct CDR3 sequences, of which over 3.5% were detected only once. Together, the top ten hold over 1.1% of the sample. Unfractionated whole blood was collected in Tempus Blood RNA tubes, and total RNA was extracted from that blood. All receptors derive from a female donor in good health.

The sample holds one count of this clonotype. This may stem from a read error, because a much larger clone lies one nucleotide away. The chain combines TRBV9 with TRBJ1-4; D is possibly TRBD1 (6 bases). The CDR3 spans 17 residues. Deletions cut 4 bases from V and 5 bases from J, with 21 bases between. Germline lookup yields CDR1 SGDLS and CDR2 YYNGEE. The CDR3 nucleotides read TGTGCCAGCAGCACACCCCGGGACAAGGGGGAGAATGAAAAACTGTTTTTT. This codes for CASSTPRDKGENEKLFF. Based on the CDR3 plus reference TRBV9 and TRBJ1-4, the full variable domain is DSGVTQTPKHLITATGQRVTLRCSPRSGDLSVYWYQQSLDQGLQFLIQYYNGEERAKGNILERFSAQQFPDLHSELNLSSLELGDSALYFCASSTPRDKGENEKLFFGSGTQLSVL.

This clonotype occurred many times. The rearrangement uses TRBV12-3 or TRBV12-4 and TRBJ2-4; D is uncertain. V was cut by 5 bases and J by 3 bases, with 17 bases left in between. The CDR3 contains 16 residues. The CDR3 region is CASSHPAWRIKNIQYF. The CDR3 region has the DNA TGTGCCAGCAGTCATCCCGCCTGGCGAATCAAAAACATTCAGTACTTC.

J is TRBJ1-1 and V is TRBV7-3; a possible D gene is TRBD1 (5 bases). Deletions cut 1 base from V and 3 bases from J, with 9 bases between. CDR3 size: 14 residues. Germline CDR1 is SGHTA and CDR2 is FQGTGA. The CDR3 is CASSLNPRDTEAFF. CDR3 DNA sequence: TGTGCCAGCAGCTTAAACCCCAGGGACACTGAAGCTTTCTTT.

Worth noting for this clonotype: With a much larger clone just one base away, this may be a read error. V is TRBV24-1 and J is TRBJ2-1; tentatively, D is TRBD1 (6 bases). This CDR3 contains 13 residues. Germline-derived CDR1 and CDR2 are KGHDR and SFDVKD. The CDR3 nucleotides read TGTACCACCAGTGTCGGACAGTACAATGAGCAGTTCTTC. It encodes CTTSVGQYNEQFF.

The V gene is TRBV12-5, the J gene TRBJ2-1, with 8 bases lining up with TRBD1. J lost 4 bases, V lost 0 bases, and 11 bases had no gene match. The CDR3 runs to 18 residues. Per the germline V gene, CDR1 is LGHNT and CDR2 is FRNRAP. CDR3 coding DNA: TGTGCTAGTGGTTTGGTACTCCGGGACAGGAGCATTTACAATGAGCAGTTCTTC. It codes for CASGLVLRDRSIYNEQFF.

A remark on this clonotype: At one end, the junction sequence differs from germline, possibly due to a read error. This chain connects TRBV5-4 to TRBJ2-6; D is ambiguous. The germline gives CDR1 SGHNT, CDR2 YYREEE (reference sequence). This CDR3 is built from 13 residues. This CDR3 is CAGSLFYRNVLTF. CDR3 sequence (DNA): TGTGCCGGCAGCTTGTTCTACCGGAACGTCCTGACTTTC.

This clonotype occurred many times. The gene calls are TRBV6-1 and TRBJ2-7; D remains unclear. CDR3 length: 15 amino acids. V was trimmed by 1 base and J by 6 bases, leaving 16 bases between them. Germline CDR1 MNHNS, CDR2 SASEGT. The CDR3 reads CASSEESIDSSEQYF. The DNA for the CDR3 is TGTGCCAGCAGTGAAGAAAGTATAGATTCATCCGAGCAGTACTTC.

This clonotype came up many times. V and J are TRBV7-2 and TRBJ2-2, with 10 bases fitting TRBD2. V was pared by 1 base and J by 6 bases, with 11 bases of the junction left unmatched. The germline CDR1 and CDR2 sequences are SGHTA and FQGNSA. This CDR3 has 18 residues. The CDR3 DNA is TGTGCCAGCAGCTTAGACGGACTAGCGGAGGTGGGGTCCGGGGAGCTGTTTTTT. It specifies CASSLDGLAEVGSGELFF.

On this clonotype itself: A much larger clone differs from this one at a single base, so this may be a read error. The chain employs TRBV20-1 and TRBJ1-2; D uncertain. The CDR3 runs to 15 residues. CDR1 is DFQATT and CDR2 is SNEGSKA in the germline V gene (reference sequence). The CDR3 DNA reads TGCGGTGCTAGAGATCGTTTGGCGGGGTCCTATGGCTACACCTTC. This sequence encodes CGARDRLAGSYGYTF.

This clonotype has a count of ten or more. The chain recombines TRBV5-1 with TRBJ2-1, with D perhaps assigned TRBD1 or TRBD2 (6 bases each). The germline gives CDR1 SGHRS, CDR2 YFSETQ. V gave up 6 bases and J gave up 0 bases, with 16 bases separating them. This CDR3 is 16 amino acids long. CDR3: CASTLNGGPSYNEQFF. The DNA for the CDR3 is TGCGCCAGCACCTTAAACGGGGGCCCCTCCTACAATGAGCAGTTCTTC.

This clonotype was detected many times. The V gene is TRBV20-1, the J gene TRBJ2-1; 7 positions agree with TRBD2. CDR3 size: 15 residues. Germline CDR1 reads DFQATT; CDR2 reads SNEGSKA (reference sequence). V shed 2 bases and J 6 bases; nucleotides not matched to a gene: 10. The chain's CDR3 is CSARTAGPRVNEQFF. CDR3 sequence (DNA): TGCAGTGCTAGAACAGCGGGACCTAGGGTCAATGAGCAGTTCTTC.

This clonotype occurred many times. V is TRBV5-1 and J is TRBJ1-2, with D possibly matching TRBD1 (5 bases). This CDR3 spans 14 amino acids. The germline CDR1 and CDR2 sequences are SGHRS and YFSETQ. Trimming took off 0 bases at V and 0 bases at J, with 6 bases between the two ends. CDR3 residues: CASSLDRTNYGYTF. The CDR3 DNA sequence: TGCGCCAGCAGCTTGGACAGGACTAACTATGGCTACACCTTC.

This clonotype was recorded many times. The chain combines TRBV7-3 with TRBJ2-2, with 9 bases fitting TRBD2. V lost 3 bases to trimming and J lost 3 bases; unmatched junction nucleotides: 2. Germline assignment: CDR1 SGHTA and CDR2 FQGTGA. The CDR3 totals 15 residues. CDR3 loop: CASSFSGGYTGELFF. In DNA form, the CDR3 reads TGTGCCAGCAGCTTTAGCGGGGGTTACACCGGGGAGCTGTTTTTT.

There are many counts of this clonotype. The gene calls are TRBV5-1 and TRBJ2-7; D is possibly TRBD2 (5 bases). This CDR3 comprises 15 residues. In germline, CDR1 is SGHRS, CDR2 YFSETQ. V gave up 0 bases and J gave up 1 base, with 11 bases separating them. The CDR3: CASSLVASPSYEQYF. CDR3 bases: TGCGCCAGCAGCTTGGTGGCTAGCCCTTCCTACGAGCAGTACTTC.

This clonotype came up many times. V usage is TRBV7-2 and J usage is TRBJ1-4; D call uncertain. Per germline, CDR1 SGHTA and CDR2 FQGNSA. Trimming took 5 bases from V and 4 from J, leaving 11 bases between them. The length of the CDR3 is 14 residues. For the CDR3, the DNA is TGTGCCAGCAGCACTGCAGCATATAATGAAAAACTGTTTTTT. This gives the protein CASSTAAYNEKLFF. The full variable domain, with the rest looked up from reference TRBV7-2 and TRBJ1-4, is GAGVSQSPSNKVTEKGKDVELRCDPISGHTALYWYRQSLGQGLEFLIYFQGNSAPDKSGLPSDRFSAERTGGSVSTLTIQRTQQEDSAVYLCASSTAAYNEKLFFGSGTQLSVL.

This clonotype was seen many times. This chain links TRBV12-3 or TRBV12-4 with TRBJ1-1; no reliable D call. V was trimmed by 6 bases and J by 4 bases, leaving 12 bases between them. This CDR3 region has 13 residues. DNA of the CDR3: TGTGCCAGCAGCCACAGAACGAGCACTGAAGCTTTCTTT. The encoded protein is CASSHRTSTEAFF.

This clonotype was seen ten or more times. This chain uses TRBV2 with TRBJ2-6; D not certain. The CDR3 has 14 amino acids. Trimming took 9 bases from V and 0 from J, leaving 9 bases between them. CDR1 SNHLY and CDR2 FYNNEI come from the germline V gene. CDR3 in amino acids: CASKVSSGANVLTF. Written as DNA, the CDR3 is TGTGCCAGTAAAGTAAGCTCTGGGGCCAACGTCCTGACTTTC.

This clonotype was counted many times. V usage is TRBV9 and J usage is TRBJ2-1; the D gene is possibly TRBD2 (5 bases). Germline assignment: CDR1 SGDLS and CDR2 YYNGEE. The CDR3 has 12 residues. The ends were cut back, 1 base at V and 10 bases at J, with 9 bases in the middle. The CDR3 sequence: CASSVRGGEQFF. CDR3 DNA: TGTGCCAGCAGCGTACGAGGAGGCGAGCAGTTCTTC.

This clonotype was observed many times. The chain employs TRBV5-1 and TRBJ1-2; perhaps TRBD1 as D (6 bases). Germline loops: CDR1 SGHRS, CDR2 YFSETQ. The germline V and J ends were trimmed by 6 bases and 6 bases, with 21 bases remaining between them. CDR3 length: 15 residues. CDR3 sequence: CASTPVGGRDNGYTF. CDR3 in DNA: TGCGCCAGCACCCCCGTCGGGGGGCGTGATAATGGCTACACCTTC.

This clonotype was found many times. V gene TRBV20-1 combines with J gene TRBJ2-3; D is tentatively TRBD1 or TRBD2 (5 bases each). Germline-derived CDR1 and CDR2 are DFQATT and SNEGSKA (reference sequence). V lost 3 bases, J lost 6 bases, and 10 bases lay in between. This CDR3 spans 12 amino acids. This chain's CDR3 is CSARGVGDTQYF. In nucleotides, the CDR3 is TGCAGTGCTAGGGGGGTTGGTGATACGCAGTATTTT.

Comments on this clonotype: A much larger clone differs by one base, so this may be a read error. The gene calls are TRBV5-1 and TRBJ1-6, with D perhaps matching TRBD1 (5 bases). This CDR3 has 15 amino acids. Per germline, CDR1 SGHRS and CDR2 YFSETQ. The CDR3 nucleotides are TGCCCCAGCAGCTGGGGTGGGACGGGGAATTCACCCCTCCACTTT. Encoded protein: CPSSWGGTGNSPLHF.

The table lists this clonotype with a few counts. The rearrangement uses TRBV20-1 and TRBJ1-6, with 7 bases matching TRBD1. Germline lookup yields CDR1 DFQATT and CDR2 SNEGSKA (reference sequence). CDR3 length equals 14 residues. Unmatched junction bases numbered 8, after V lost 0 bases and J lost 12 bases. The CDR3 nucleotides read TGCAGTGCTAGAGATGGGGGAGCAGGGGGACCCCTCCACTTT. It encodes CSARDGGAGGPLHF.

This clonotype has a count of ten or more. The rearrangement links TRBV7-8 to TRBJ1-6; 7 nucleotides align to TRBD1. This CDR3 spans 14 amino acids. In germline, CDR1 is SGHVS, CDR2 FQNEAQ. The V gene end was trimmed by 6 bases and the J gene end by 4 bases; junction bases not matched to a gene: 3. This CDR3 is CASRSGQYNSPLHF. DNA for the CDR3: TGTGCCAGCAGGTCGGGACAGTATAATTCACCCCTCCACTTT.

This clonotype came up many times. The V gene is TRBV19, the J gene TRBJ2-1, with a tentative D call TRBD1 (6 bases). V was cut by 3 bases and J by 7 bases, with 10 bases left in between. The CDR3 is 13 residues long. The germline gives CDR1 LNHDA, CDR2 SQIVND (reference sequence). DNA for the CDR3: TGTGCCAGTAGTATGGGGACACTGAATGAGCAGTTCTTC. This codes for CASSMGTLNEQFF.